This T cell receptor (beta chain) comes out of a study of molecular identifiers for immune sequencing clone quantification. Study-wide background: RNA, taken in replicates from around 20,000 or 100,000 naive CD8 cells, was split five ways, with four sequenced.

CDR1 is SGDLS, CDR2 YYNGEE, per germline. Trimming took off 0 bases at V and 0 bases at J, with 7 bases between the two ends. CDR3 length equals 14 residues. The bulk TCR libraries were made with methods described before and with listed TCR primers. TCRdb fed the PCR reads into MiXCR, producing one record per CDR3 protein. The table records about 500,000 distinct CDR3 sequences, around 21% of them present only once. Sorted cell numbers of about 17,000 to 1,100,000, with 10%, 30% or 50% RNA, served as input for naive CD8 libraries. The CD8+CD4-CCR7+CD45RA+ phenotype defined the sorted naive CD8 T cells.

The receptor comes from a human donor in good health. Some libraries in this study had Jurkat cell RNA spiked in. The genes are TRBV9 and TRBJ2-7; D unclear. Sequenced: naive CD8+ T cells from blood, with Jurkat cell RNA spiked in. Documented subset: FACS-sorted CD8+CD4-CCR7+CD45RA+ naive T cells. CDR3 DNA sequence: TGTGCCAGCAGCGTAGCCCAGGACTCCTACGAGCAGTACTTC. Translated, it gives CASSVAQDSYEQYF.